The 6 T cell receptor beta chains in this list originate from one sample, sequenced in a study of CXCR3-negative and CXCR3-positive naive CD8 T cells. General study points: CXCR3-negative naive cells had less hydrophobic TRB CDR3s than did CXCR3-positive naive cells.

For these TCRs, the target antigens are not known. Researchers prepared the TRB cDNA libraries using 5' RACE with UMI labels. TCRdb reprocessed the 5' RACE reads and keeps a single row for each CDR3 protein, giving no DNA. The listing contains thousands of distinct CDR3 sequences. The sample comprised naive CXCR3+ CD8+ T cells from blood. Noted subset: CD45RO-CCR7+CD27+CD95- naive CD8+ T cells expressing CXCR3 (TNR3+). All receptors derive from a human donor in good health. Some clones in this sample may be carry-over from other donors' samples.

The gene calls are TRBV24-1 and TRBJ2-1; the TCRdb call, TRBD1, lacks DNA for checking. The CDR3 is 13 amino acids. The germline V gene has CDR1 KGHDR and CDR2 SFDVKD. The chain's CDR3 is CATARGTYNEQFF.

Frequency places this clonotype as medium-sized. The CDR3 loop reads CASSLDTGGEQYF. The V call is TRBV7-8, the J call TRBJ2-7; the TCRdb D gene call, TRBD1, has no DNA to confirm it. Germline loops: CDR1 SGHVS, CDR2 FQNEAQ. CDR3 length: 13 amino acids.

CDR3 sequence: CASGFRGTNYEQYF. The chain recombines TRBV7-9 with TRBJ2-7; TCRdb indicates TRBD1, and absent DNA this call remains unverified. The CDR3 consists of 14 residues. Germline V gene lookup returns CDR1 SEHNR and CDR2 FQNEAQ (reference sequence).

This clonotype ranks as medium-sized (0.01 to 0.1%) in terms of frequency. The CDR3: CAIMTGHYEQYF. The chain joins TRBV10-3 to TRBJ2-7. The CDR3 runs 12 residues. Germline CDR1 ENHRY, CDR2 SYGVKD.

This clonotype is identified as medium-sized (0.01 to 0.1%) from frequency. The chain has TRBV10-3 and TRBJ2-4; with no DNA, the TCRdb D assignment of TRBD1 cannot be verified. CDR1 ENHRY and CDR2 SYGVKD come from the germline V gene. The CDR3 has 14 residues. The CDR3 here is CAISDRDRKNIQYF.

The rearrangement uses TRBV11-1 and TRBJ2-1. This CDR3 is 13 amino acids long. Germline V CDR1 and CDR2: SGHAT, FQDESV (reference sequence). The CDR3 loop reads CASSLVLGNEQFF.